This note documents a single TCR beta chain sequence. This CDR3 spans 15 amino acids. CDR1 SGHAT and CDR2 FQNNGV come from the germline V gene. Trimming cost V 4 bases and J 2 bases; bases outside gene matches: 8. This entry is derived from a study of blood T cell repertoires in COVID-19. Study-level background: Samples of COVID-19 (acute and convalescent) were obtained from the United States, Italy and Spain. The cDNA or gDNA used as material had been derived from T cells, B-cell-depleted T cells, or PBMCs.

Sequencing used immunoSEQ multiplex PCR; TCRdb keeps in-frame clones, though not all of them. Among approximately 98,000 clones listed, around 81% were seen once. The sample comprised peripheral blood. The clonotype originates from a man between 60 and 70 years old with acute or convalescent COVID-19. The V and J genes are TRBV11-2 and TRBJ2-7, with TRBD1 matching 7 bases. The CDR3, as DNA: TGTGCCAGCAGCTCCTCGGACAGGAACCCCTACGAGCAGTACTTC. It specifies CASSSSDRNPYEQYF.